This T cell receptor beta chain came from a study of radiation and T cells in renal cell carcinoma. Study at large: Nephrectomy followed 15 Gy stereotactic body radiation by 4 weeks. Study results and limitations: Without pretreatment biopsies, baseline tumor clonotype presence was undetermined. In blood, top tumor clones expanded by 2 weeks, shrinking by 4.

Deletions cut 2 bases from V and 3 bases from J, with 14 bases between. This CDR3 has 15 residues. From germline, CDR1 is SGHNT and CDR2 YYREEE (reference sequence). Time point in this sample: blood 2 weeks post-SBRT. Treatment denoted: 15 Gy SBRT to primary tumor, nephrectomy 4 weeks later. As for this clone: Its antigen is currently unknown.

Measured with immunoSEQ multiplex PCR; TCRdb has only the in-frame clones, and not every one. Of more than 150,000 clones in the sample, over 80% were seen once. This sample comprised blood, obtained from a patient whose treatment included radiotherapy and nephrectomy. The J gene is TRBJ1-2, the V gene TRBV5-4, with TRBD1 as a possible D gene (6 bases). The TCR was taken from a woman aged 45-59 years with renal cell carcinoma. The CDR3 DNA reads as TGTGCCAGCAGCTTACAGGGTTTGTCCGACTATGGCTACACCTTC. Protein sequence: CASSLQGLSDYGYTF.